The rows below give T cell receptor beta chains drawn from one sample of a study of shared clonotypes between healthy human individuals. The protocol was immunoSEQ multiplex PCR, while the TCRdb copy is restricted to in-frame clones and leaves out a portion. The profile covers more than 2,000,000 clones, with roughly nine tenths appearing a single time and under 0.15% taken by the ten largest. Specimen: naive CD4+ T cells sorted from blood. These receptors came from a man aged 18 to 29 in good health. Both conserved end residues are part of each CDR3. Fields, in order: D gene, V gene, clone size, J gene, CDR3 length, CDR3 DNA, CDR3 protein. A D gene is named only where the DNA matches it firmly. The size field is filled for only some rows; it gives once, few, many or a size class.

d_gene: -
v_gene: TRBV6-1
abundance: few
j_gene: TRBJ1-5
len: 15
CDR3nt: TGTGCCAGCAGTCTACAGGGAAGGAGCAATCAGCCCCAGCATTTT
CDR3aa: CASSLQGRSNQPQHF

d_gene: -
v_gene: TRBV10-3
abundance: -
j_gene: TRBJ1-2
len: 12
CDR3nt: TGTGCCATCAGTGAGATCGGGGCAGGAAACACCTTC
CDR3aa: CAISEIGAGNTF

d_gene: -
v_gene: TRBV14
abundance: -
j_gene: TRBJ2-7
len: 16
CDR3nt: TGTGCCAGCAGCCAAGATGGGTGGGGTAGGAGCTACGAGCAGTACTTC
CDR3aa: CASSQDGWGRSYEQYF

d_gene: -
v_gene: TRBV5-6
abundance: -
j_gene: TRBJ2-7
len: 16
CDR3nt: TGTGCCAGCAGCTTGAGTCCGGGGGTGAGTAGCTACGAGCAGTACTTC
CDR3aa: CASSLSPGVSSYEQYF

d_gene: -
v_gene: TRBV5-1
abundance: -
j_gene: TRBJ1-2
len: 14
CDR3nt: TGCGCCAGCAGCTTGGAGGATGGGAGGGCTGGCTACACCTTC
CDR3aa: CASSLEDGRAGYTF

d_gene: -
v_gene: TRBV10-3
abundance: once
j_gene: TRBJ2-4
len: 15
CDR3nt: TGTGCCATCAGTGAGCCAGCGGGTACCAAAAACATTCAGTACTTC
CDR3aa: CAISEPAGTKNIQYF

d_gene: -
v_gene: TRBV6-1
abundance: -
j_gene: TRBJ1-3
len: 14
CDR3nt: TGTGCCAGCAGTGGACGGGGGGCTGGAAACACCATATATTTT
CDR3aa: CASSGRGAGNTIYF

d_gene: -
v_gene: TRBV7-3
abundance: -
j_gene: TRBJ1-2
len: 13
CDR3nt: TGTGCCAGCAGCTTAGGGACCCACTATGGCTACACCTTC
CDR3aa: CASSLGTHYGYTF

d_gene: TRBD1
v_gene: TRBV28
abundance: -
j_gene: TRBJ2-7
len: 15
CDR3nt: TGTGCCAGCAGACCTCCCGACAGGGGCTCCTACGAGCAGTACTTC
CDR3aa: CASRPPDRGSYEQYF

d_gene: -
v_gene: TRBV5-4
abundance: -
j_gene: TRBJ2-1
len: 16
CDR3nt: TGTGCCAGCAGTACCCCAGGGGAAAGCTCCTACAATGAGCAGTTCTTC
CDR3aa: CASSTPGESSYNEQFF

d_gene: -
v_gene: TRBV5-1
abundance: -
j_gene: TRBJ2-3
len: 15
CDR3nt: TGCGCCAGCAGCCCATCGTACTCTAGCACAGATACGCAGTATTTT
CDR3aa: CASSPSYSSTDTQYF

d_gene: TRBD1
v_gene: TRBV30
abundance: -
j_gene: TRBJ2-7
len: 17
CDR3nt: TGTGCCTGGAGTGGATTCAGTGACAGGGGAATAGCCTACGAGCAGTACTTC
CDR3aa: CAWSGFSDRGIAYEQYF

d_gene: TRBD1
v_gene: TRBV6-6
abundance: -
j_gene: TRBJ1-1
len: 16
CDR3nt: TGTGCCAGCAGTTACGTTCAGGGGGCACTGGTAACTGAAGCTTTCTTT
CDR3aa: CASSYVQGALVTEAFF

d_gene: -
v_gene: TRBV28
abundance: -
j_gene: TRBJ1-4
len: 13
CDR3nt: TGTGCCAGCAGTTTTGGGGTGAAAGAAAAACTGTTTTTT
CDR3aa: CASSFGVKEKLFF

d_gene: -
v_gene: TRBV19
abundance: -
j_gene: TRBJ1-6
len: 14
CDR3nt: TGTGCCAGTAGTCCAGGGTCTATTAATTCACCCCTCCACTTT
CDR3aa: CASSPGSINSPLHF

d_gene: -
v_gene: TRBV6-6
abundance: -
j_gene: TRBJ1-5
len: 13
CDR3nt: TGTGCCAGCAGTTACTCGAGAGATCAGCCCCAGCATTTT
CDR3aa: CASSYSRDQPQHF

d_gene: TRBD2
v_gene: TRBV9
abundance: -
j_gene: TRBJ2-3
len: 16
CDR3nt: TGTGCCAGCAGCGTAGGCCCCGGGGGGGCAGGAGATACGCAGTATTTT
CDR3aa: CASSVGPGGAGDTQYF

d_gene: -
v_gene: TRBV7-2
abundance: -
j_gene: TRBJ2-2
len: 15
CDR3nt: TGTGCCAGCAGCCCGAGGGGGTTGGACACCGGGGAGCTGTTTTTT
CDR3aa: CASSPRGLDTGELFF

d_gene: TRBD1
v_gene: TRBV6-1
abundance: -
j_gene: TRBJ1-6
len: 16
CDR3nt: TGTGCCAGCAGTGAATTCGATGGACAGGGGGGATCACCCCTCCACTTT
CDR3aa: CASSEFDGQGGSPLHF

d_gene: -
v_gene: TRBV9
abundance: -
j_gene: TRBJ2-7
len: 13
CDR3nt: TGTGCCAGCAGCGTTGGGAGCTCCTACGAGCAGTACTTC
CDR3aa: CASSVGSSYEQYF

d_gene: -
v_gene: TRBV7-2
abundance: -
j_gene: TRBJ1-5
len: 15
CDR3nt: TGTGCCAGCAGCTTAGGGGCTGCTAGCAATCAGCCCCAGCATTTT
CDR3aa: CASSLGAASNQPQHF

d_gene: TRBD2
v_gene: TRBV28
abundance: -
j_gene: TRBJ2-3
len: 17
CDR3nt: TGTGCCAGCAGTTTAAGGCTAGCGGGGGCTCCGGAGGATACGCAGTATTTT
CDR3aa: CASSLRLAGAPEDTQYF

d_gene: -
v_gene: TRBV6-5
abundance: -
j_gene: TRBJ1-2
len: 14
CDR3nt: TGTGCCAGCAGTTATGTCGCGGTGCCCTATGGCTACACCTTC
CDR3aa: CASSYVAVPYGYTF

d_gene: -
v_gene: TRBV9
abundance: once
j_gene: TRBJ2-1
len: 17
CDR3nt: TGTGCCAGCAGCGAGGGAGGTCCGGGACTCGTCTACAATGAGCAGTTCTTC
CDR3aa: CASSEGGPGLVYNEQFF

d_gene: -
v_gene: TRBV6-5
abundance: -
j_gene: TRBJ1-1
len: 14
CDR3nt: TGTGCCAGCAGTTACGGGGGGTTAAACACTGAAGCTTTCTTT
CDR3aa: CASSYGGLNTEAFF

d_gene: -
v_gene: TRBV28
abundance: -
j_gene: TRBJ2-5
len: 15
CDR3nt: TGTGCCAGCAGTCGAAATCGGGGGACAGCAGAGACCCAGTACTTC
CDR3aa: CASSRNRGTAETQYF

d_gene: -
v_gene: TRBV6-5
abundance: -
j_gene: TRBJ1-4
len: 15
CDR3nt: TGTGCCAGCAGTTACTCGGGGGGCCTAGGTGAAAAACTGTTTTTT
CDR3aa: CASSYSGGLGEKLFF

d_gene: -
v_gene: TRBV7-2
abundance: few
j_gene: TRBJ1-1
len: 16
CDR3nt: TGTGCCAGCAGCTTCGGGACTCTAGGAGGTGGCACTGAAGCTTTCTTT
CDR3aa: CASSFGTLGGGTEAFF

d_gene: -
v_gene: TRBV9
abundance: few
j_gene: TRBJ1-1
len: 14
CDR3nt: TGTGCCAGCAGCGTAGCCGGCTCGAACACTGAAGCTTTCTTT
CDR3aa: CASSVAGSNTEAFF

d_gene: TRBD1
v_gene: TRBV14
abundance: -
j_gene: TRBJ2-7
len: 15
CDR3nt: TGTGCCAGCAGCCAGCACCGGGACAGGGGCTACGAGCAGTACTTC
CDR3aa: CASSQHRDRGYEQYF

d_gene: TRBD1
v_gene: TRBV10-3
abundance: -
j_gene: TRBJ2-2
len: 14
CDR3nt: TGTGCCACCAGAGGGACAGGGGACACCGGGGAGCTGTTTTTT
CDR3aa: CATRGTGDTGELFF